This TCR beta chain emerged from a study of CD8+ T cells in alopecia areata. Whole-study context: Treated patients were given oral tofacitinib, which was dosed at 5 to 10 mg twice daily. The study gave tofacitinib for 6 to 18 months, then 6 months off drug. The study, taken as a whole, reports: Sequenced scalp T cells also include alphabeta T cells resident in normal skin.

Concerning this clone itself: The antigen is undetermined.

Germline assignment: CDR1 SQVTM and CDR2 ANQGSEA. The V gene end was trimmed by 7 bases and the J gene end by 6 bases; junction bases not matched to a gene: 8. The CDR3 contains 12 residues. RNA, once extracted, was reverse transcribed into cDNA for use as the sequencing template. Here immunoSEQ multiplex PCR was the method, and the copy in TCRdb shows in-frame clones only, minus some. Of hundreds of thousands of clones listed, 50% to 60% were seen once; the top ten hold over 0.4%. The sorting of PBMCs gave CD4+ and CD8+ T cells. The receptor was isolated from a human donor with alopecia areata. This chain uses TRBV29-1 with TRBJ1-1; 7 bases match TRBD1. This specimen was CD4+ T cells sorted from blood, taken at week 0. In DNA form, the CDR3 reads TGCAGCGGCGCCGGGACAGCCCCTGAAGCTTTCTTT. The encoded protein is CSGAGTAPEAFF.